The table lists the clone carrying this T cell receptor beta chain with a few counts. Its target is not known. Method: immunoSEQ multiplex PCR; TCRdb's copy keeps in-frame clones and lacks some. This sample carries 95,000 to 150,000 clones, 80% to 90% of them seen once, and the ten largest clones take 6.5% to 9.5%. This record belongs to a study of T cell responses to AZD1222 COVID-19 vaccine. General observations from the study: Recipients of two AZD1222 doses showed rising Spike-specific TCR breadth and depth. A mostly white British donor set with more females was recruited, and clonal diversity was possibly underestimated.

The germline V gene encodes CDR1 MGHRA and CDR2 YSYEKL. Trimming cost V 3 bases and J 4 bases; bases outside gene matches: 12. This CDR3 spans 18 amino acids. This TCR was sampled from an adult in good health. This chain connects TRBV4-1 to TRBJ1-2; 12 bases agree with TRBD1. This specimen was peripheral blood, taken on day 0 of AZD1222 vaccination. DNA for the CDR3: TGCGCCAGCAGCCACGGGACAGGGGGCGGAAGGGGAGGCTATGGCTACACCTTC. It is translated as CASSHGTGGGRGGYGYTF.